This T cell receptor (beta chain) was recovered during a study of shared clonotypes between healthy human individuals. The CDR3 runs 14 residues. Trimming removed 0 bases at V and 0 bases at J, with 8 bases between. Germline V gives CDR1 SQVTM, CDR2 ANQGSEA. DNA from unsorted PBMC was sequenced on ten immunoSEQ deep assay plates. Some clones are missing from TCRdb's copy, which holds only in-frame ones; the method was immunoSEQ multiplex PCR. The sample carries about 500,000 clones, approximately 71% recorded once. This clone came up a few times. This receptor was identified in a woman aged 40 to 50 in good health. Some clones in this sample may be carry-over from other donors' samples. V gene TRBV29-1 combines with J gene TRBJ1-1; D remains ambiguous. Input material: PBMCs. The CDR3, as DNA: TGCAGCGTTGAAGATCCAGCAATGAACACTGAAGCTTTCTTT. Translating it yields CSVEDPAMNTEAFF. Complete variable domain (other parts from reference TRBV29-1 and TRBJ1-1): SAVISQKPSRDICQRGTSLTIQCQVDSQVTMMFWYRQQPGQSLTLIATANQGSEATYESGFVIDKFPISRPNLTFSTLTVSNMSPEDSSIYLCSVEDPAMNTEAFFGQGTRLTVV.